What follows describes a single T cell receptor beta chain. This clonotype was seen many times. The clone's antigen remains unknown. No base quality values were provided; no much bigger clone lies one nucleotide off. The data were obtained in a study of read filtering for tumor transcriptome and immune sequencing (TCRdb year 2020). For the study in its entirety: Of the patients in the cohort, around 18 were male and roughly 13 were female, and their mean age was about 72 years, with a range of roughly 47 to 80. By revised international staging, fewer than ten patients were R-ISS I, some 17 were R-ISS II and about seven were R-ISS III. After DNase treatment, whole-transcriptome libraries were prepared with the TruSeq RNA Access Library Prep Kit. Per sample, about 3.5 to 10.27 million TCR-region mapped reads were obtained with IR-seq, compared with only roughly 75 to 1,400 with RNA-seq. The study compared TCR repertoires from targeted immune repertoire sequencing and bulk whole-transcriptome sequencing run on the same bone marrow samples. A main aim was a read-filtering strategy for immune repertoire data, specifically whether clonotypes supported by a single read should be removed.

Each patient had bone marrow sampled at the time of active disease. Ficoll-Hypaque density gradient centrifugation was used to isolate bone marrow mononuclear cells. CD138-negative cells were obtained by negative selection after labeling with CD138 magnetic microbeads on a MACS separator, removing myeloma plasma cells. Flow cytometry with CD138 antibodies on an Attune NxT was used to check how pure the isolated cells were. TRIzol reagent was used to extract total RNA, and a NanoDrop spectrophotometer was used to quantify the extracted RNA. Paired RNA-seq and IR-seq were performed on each patient's CD138-negative bone marrow sample. Starting from 400 ng RNA, TCR libraries were constructed with the Immunoverse kit using molecular barcoded adaptors that cover the alpha/delta and beta/gamma chains. TCR library preparation used the same RNA that was used for transcriptome sequencing. An Illumina HiSeq 4000 with 2 x 150 cycles was used to sequence the TCR libraries. In the original analysis: Using MiXCR, which included quality filtering and error correction, TCR reads were aligned to human V, D, J and C references and then assembled into CDR3 clonotypes. The tcR package in R was used for analysis of clonotype counts and gene usage diversity. For inspection of raw mapping reads, RNA-seq reads were mapped by STAR aligner version 2.5.3a onto GRCh37 of the human genome. To test how sequencing depth affects detected clonotypes, IR-seq fastq files were randomly downsampled with Seqtk 1.3. The public reads were reprocessed in TCRdb via fastp at Q25 and MiXCR, keeping in-frame beta chains. Rows are unified per CDR3 protein, each entry keeping the most common DNA and genes. TCRdb's processing, not the authors', yielded these V and J calls. This sample holds approximately 140,000 distinct CDR3 sequences; less than 15% were observed only once. The biggest ten clones account for about 8.6% of the sample.

Overall study outcomes, separate from this receptor: Clonotypes were captured by IR-seq at much higher depth and more reliably than by RNA-seq, and smaller IR-seq throughput was sufficient for identification of most shared clonotypes. In IR-seq, single-read clonotypes were 80% to 90% of clonotypes but approximately 3.2% of total reads; in RNA-seq they were roughly three quarters of clonotypes and 44.6% of reads. The sorted CD138-negative fraction was composed of a mixed bone marrow immune population rather than of purified T cells. Removing single-read clonotypes increased the correlation between IR-seq and RNA-seq shared clonotype proportions.

The cysteine opens and the phenylalanine closes a CDR3 of 19 amino acids. This entry keeps only the CDR3 DNA: 57 bases, framed from base 1. From V the trimming removes 0 bases and from J it removes 0 bases, while the gene matches leave 7 bases of the junction unaccounted for. In the germline V gene, CDR1 corresponds to SGHRS and CDR2 to YFSETQ. The receptor chain draws on TRBV5-1 and TRBJ2-6; TRBD1 aligns with 9 central bases. Sequences were obtained from a population of CD138-negative cells sorted from bone marrow. The cell subset or site tag for this specimen amounts to: bone marrow mononuclear cells depleted of CD138+ plasma/myeloma cells by negative magnetic selection. This sequence was found in a donor at least 40 years old with multiple myeloma. The CDR3 corresponds to CASSLVGTGMSSGANVLTF. DNA sequence: TGCGCCAGCAGCTTGGTCGGGACAGGGATGAGCTCTGGGGCCAACGTCCTGACTTTC.